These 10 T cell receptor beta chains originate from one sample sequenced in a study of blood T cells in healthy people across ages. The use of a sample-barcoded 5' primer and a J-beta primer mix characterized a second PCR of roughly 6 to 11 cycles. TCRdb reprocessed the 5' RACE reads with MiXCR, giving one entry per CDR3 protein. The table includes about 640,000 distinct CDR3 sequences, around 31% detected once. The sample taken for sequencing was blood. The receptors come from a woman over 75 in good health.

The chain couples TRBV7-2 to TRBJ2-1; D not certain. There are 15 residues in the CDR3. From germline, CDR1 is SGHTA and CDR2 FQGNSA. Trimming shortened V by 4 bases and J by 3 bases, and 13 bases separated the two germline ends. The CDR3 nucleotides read TGTGCCAGCAGCTCGAGACTGGCCCGCTACAATGAGCAGTTCTTC. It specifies CASSSRLARYNEQFF.

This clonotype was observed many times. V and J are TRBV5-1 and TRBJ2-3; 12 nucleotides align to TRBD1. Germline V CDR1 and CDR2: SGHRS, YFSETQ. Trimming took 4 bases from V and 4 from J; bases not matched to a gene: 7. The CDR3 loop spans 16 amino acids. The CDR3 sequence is CASSPPGQGAADTQYF. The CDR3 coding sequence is TGCGCCAGCAGCCCCCCGGGACAGGGGGCGGCAGATACGCAGTATTTT.

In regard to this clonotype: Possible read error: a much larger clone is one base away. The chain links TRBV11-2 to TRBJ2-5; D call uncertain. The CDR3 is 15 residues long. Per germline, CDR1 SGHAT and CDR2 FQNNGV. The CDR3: CAGSPRRWPQETQYF. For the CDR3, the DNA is TGTGCCGGCAGCCCCCGTAGATGGCCACAAGAGACCCAGTACTTC. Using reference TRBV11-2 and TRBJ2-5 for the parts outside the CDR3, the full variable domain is EAGVAQSPRYKIIEKRQSVAFWCNPISGHATLYWYQQILGQGPKLLIQFQNNGVVDDSQLPKDRFSAERLKGVDSTLKIQPAKLEDSAVYLCAGSPRRWPQETQYFGPGTRLLVL.

The CDR3: CASSAGTGDMYEQYF. The CDR3 coding sequence is TGCGCCAGCAGCGCGGGGACAGGGGATATGTACGAGCAGTACTTC. The rearrangement joins TRBV5-1 to TRBJ2-5, with 10 bases fitting TRBD1. The DNA end is more similar to TRBJ2-7, so the J call may be wrong. CDR3 length equals 15 residues. CDR1 is SGHRS and CDR2 is YFSETQ in the germline V gene.

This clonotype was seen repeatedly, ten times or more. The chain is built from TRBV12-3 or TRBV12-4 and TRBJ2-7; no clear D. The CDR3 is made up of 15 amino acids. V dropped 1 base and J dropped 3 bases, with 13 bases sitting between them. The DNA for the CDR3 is TGTGCCAGCAGTTTAGATACCGGCAGAGACTACGAGCAGTACTTC. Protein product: CASSLDTGRDYEQYF.

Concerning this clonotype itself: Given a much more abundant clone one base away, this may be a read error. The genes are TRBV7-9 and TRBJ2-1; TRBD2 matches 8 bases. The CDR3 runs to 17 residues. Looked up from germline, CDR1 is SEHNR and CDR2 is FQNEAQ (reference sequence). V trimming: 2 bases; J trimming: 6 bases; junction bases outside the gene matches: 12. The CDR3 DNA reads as TGTGCCAGCAGCTTAAGGATGATGAGCGGGGGCCGCAATGAGCAGTTCTTC. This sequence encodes CASSLRMMSGGRNEQFF.

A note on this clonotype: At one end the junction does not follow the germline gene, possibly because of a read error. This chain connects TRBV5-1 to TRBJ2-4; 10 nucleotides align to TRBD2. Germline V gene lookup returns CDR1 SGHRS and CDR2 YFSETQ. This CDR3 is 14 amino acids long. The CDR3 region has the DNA TGCCCCAGCAGCTTTAGCGGGGGGACCAATGAGCAGTACTTC. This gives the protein CPSSFSGGTNEQYF.

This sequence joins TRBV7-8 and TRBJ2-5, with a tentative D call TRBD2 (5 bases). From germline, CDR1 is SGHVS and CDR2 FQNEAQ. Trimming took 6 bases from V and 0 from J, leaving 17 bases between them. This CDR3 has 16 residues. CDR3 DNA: TGTGCCAGCAGTCAAAAGGGAGACCTGTACCAAGAGACCCAGTACTTC. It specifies CASSQKGDLYQETQYF.

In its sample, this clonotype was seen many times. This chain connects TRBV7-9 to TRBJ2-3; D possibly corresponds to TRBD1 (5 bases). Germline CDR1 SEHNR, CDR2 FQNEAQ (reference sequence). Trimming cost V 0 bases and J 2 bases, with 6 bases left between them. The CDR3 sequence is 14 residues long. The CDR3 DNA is TGTGCCAGCAGCTTAGCGGGGCCCACAGATACGCAGTATTTT. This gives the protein CASSLAGPTDTQYF. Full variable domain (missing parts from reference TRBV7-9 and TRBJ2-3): DTGVSQNPRHKITKRGQNVTFRCDPISEHNRLYWYRQTLGQGPEFLTYFQNEAQLEKSRLLSDRFSAERPKGSFSTLEIQRTEQGDSAMYLCASSLAGPTDTQYFGPGTRLTVL.

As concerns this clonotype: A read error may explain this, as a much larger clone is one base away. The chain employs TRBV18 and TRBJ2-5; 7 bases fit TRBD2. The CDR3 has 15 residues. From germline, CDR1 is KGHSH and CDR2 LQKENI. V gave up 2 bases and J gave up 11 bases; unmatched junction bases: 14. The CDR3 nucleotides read TGTGCCAGCTCACCAGTCGGCGGGGGTTTGGGTGAGCAGTACTTC. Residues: CASSPVGGGLGEQYF.